The 12 T cell receptor beta chains reported below all come from one sample, sequenced in a study of T cell responses to AZD1222 COVID-19 vaccine. Profiling relied on immunoSEQ multiplex PCR, and the TCRdb table lists in-frame clones only, not all of them. The sample holds about 120,000 clones, around 87% seen once. Sequences were derived from peripheral blood, sampled on day 0 of AZD1222 vaccination. These receptors all come from an adult in good health.

The sample holds one count of this clone. The V gene is TRBV28, the J gene TRBJ1-2; D not resolved. The CDR3 has 12 residues. Trimming shortened V by 2 bases and J by 8 bases, and 9 bases separated the two germline ends. Germline CDR1 is MDHEN and CDR2 is SYDVKM. CDR3 DNA: TGTGCCAGCAGTTTACGGGAGCGGGGCTACACCTTC. Residues: CASSLRERGYTF.

CDR3 in amino acids: CASSLALAGEIDEQYF. The DNA for the CDR3 is TGTGCCAGCAGCTTGGCTCTCGCGGGGGAAATCGACGAGCAGTACTTC. The V and J genes are TRBV5-5 and TRBJ2-7; 7 bases align to TRBD2. This CDR3 is 16 amino acids long. The trim removed 0 bases at V and 5 bases at J, leaving 11 bases unmatched. The germline CDR1 and CDR2 sequences are SGHKS and YYEKEE (reference sequence).

The chain's CDR3 is CASSSSGRVSEKLFF. CDR3 in DNA: TGTGCCAGCAGCTCCTCCGGGAGGGTATCTGAAAAACTGTTTTTT. The chain employs TRBV7-6 and TRBJ1-4, with unresolved D. Trimming removed 4 bases from V and 7 bases from J, with 16 bases in between. CDR3 length: 15 residues. The germline gives CDR1 SGHVS, CDR2 FNYEAQ.

The chain joins TRBV18 to TRBJ2-1, with D unclear. Germline loops: CDR1 KGHSH, CDR2 LQKENI. V shed 3 bases and J shed 6 bases, with 15 bases lying between them. There are 15 residues in the CDR3. The CDR3 is CASSPLRVGSNEQFF. In nucleotides, the CDR3 is TGTGCCAGCTCACCGCTTCGCGTAGGTAGCAATGAGCAGTTCTTC.

The chain employs TRBV6-1 and TRBJ1-2; 9 bases agree with TRBD1. The CDR3 loop spans 17 amino acids. V was clipped by 0 bases and J by 3 bases; unmatched bases: 8. Germline CDR1 MNHNS, CDR2 SASEGT. This CDR3 reads CASSEAHRGLYDYGYTF. CDR3 DNA: TGTGCCAGCAGTGAAGCGCACAGGGGGCTGTATGACTATGGCTACACCTTC.

The rearrangement uses TRBV9 and TRBJ2-7; 10 positions match TRBD2. Germline assignment: CDR1 SGDLS and CDR2 YYNGEE. Germline trimming cut 4 bases from V and 6 bases from J; bases unmatched to any gene: 13. The CDR3 sequence is 16 residues long. CDR3 nucleotide sequence: TGTGCCAGCAGCCCCTGGGGACTAGCGAGGGCGGGCGAGCAGTACTTC. It yields the protein CASSPWGLARAGEQYF.

V is TRBV19 and J is TRBJ1-1, with D perhaps matching TRBD1 (5 bases). Germline V CDR1 and CDR2: LNHDA, SQIVND (reference sequence). This CDR3 is built from 14 residues. Trimming stripped 7 bases from V and 1 base from J, with 13 bases between. The CDR3 DNA reads as TGTGCCAGTACCAGGGACGGGGGGAACACTGAAGCTTTCTTT. Its translation is CASTRDGGNTEAFF.

J is TRBJ1-1 and V is TRBV2; D is unresolved. Trimming removed 7 bases at V and 1 base at J, with 13 bases between. The germline V gene encodes CDR1 SNHLY and CDR2 FYNNEI. CDR3 length: 14 amino acids. CDR3 bases: TGTGCCAGCATAGAGGGAGAGTGGAACACTGAAGCTTTCTTT. It translates to CASIEGEWNTEAFF.

J is TRBJ2-7 and V is TRBV9; possible D gene TRBD2, 5 bases. The CDR3 spans 11 residues. Germline V gene sequence: CDR1 SGDLS, CDR2 YYNGEE. Trimming left V 4 bases short and J 3 bases short, with 5 bases between. The CDR3 reads CASSRDYEQYF. CDR3 in DNA: TGTGCCAGCAGCCGGGACTACGAGCAGTACTTC. Looking up the rest from reference TRBV9 and TRBJ2-7 gives the full variable domain: DSGVTQTPKHLITATGQRVTLRCSPRSGDLSVYWYQQSLDQGLQFLIQYYNGEERAKGNILERFSAQQFPDLHSELNLSSLELGDSALYFCASSRDYEQYFGPGTRLTVT.

The chain is built from TRBV3-1 (or the pseudogene TRBV3-2) and TRBJ1-2, with 9 bases lining up with TRBD1. The germline CDR1 and CDR2 sequences are LGHDT and YNNKEL (reference sequence). Germline trimming cut 4 bases from V and 5 bases from J; bases unmatched to any gene: 11. The CDR3 sequence is 16 residues long. This chain's CDR3 is CASSLYRDRDGYGYTF. CDR3 bases: TGTGCCAGCAGCCTTTACCGGGACAGGGATGGGTATGGCTACACCTTC.

The chain couples TRBV29-1 to TRBJ2-7; the D is unclear. The CDR3 has 14 amino acids. The germline V gene has CDR1 SQVTM and CDR2 ANQGSEA. The V and J ends lost 2 bases and 1 base respectively, with 12 bases between them. The CDR3 region is CSVEIRYGSYEQYF. The CDR3 coding sequence is TGCAGCGTTGAAATCCGGTATGGGTCCTACGAGCAGTACTTC.

This chain connects TRBV25-1 to TRBJ1-2, with D maybe TRBD1 (5 bases). The CDR3 has 14 amino acids. Trimming cost V 2 bases and J 4 bases, with 11 bases left between them. Germline CDR1 reads MGHDK; CDR2 reads SYGVNS. This CDR3 is CASSEERQPYGYTF. The CDR3 nucleotides are TGTGCCAGCAGTGAAGAGCGACAGCCCTATGGCTACACCTTC.